The clone carrying this T cell receptor (beta chain) was found a few times. What it binds is unknown. The method was immunoSEQ multiplex PCR; TCRdb's version includes in-frame clones alone and lacks a portion of them. The profile covers around 11,000 clones, with about 70% appearing a single time and about 12% taken by the ten largest. The data were obtained in a study of CD4+ T cells in melanoma. Notes on the study in general: In melanoma, neoantigen-specific CD4+ T cells reportedly differed in differentiation state. A reported correlation linked neoantigen-specific CD4+ T cells to CD8+, macrophage and B cell function.

Material: cells from a culture (not recorded whether cultured in vitro). The clonotype originates from a human donor with melanoma.

CDR3 region: CASSPRRSPAAEAFF. DNA of the CDR3: TGTGCCAGTAGTCCGCGTCGCAGTCCGGCAGCTGAAGCTTTCTTT. The chain employs TRBV19 and TRBJ1-1, with unresolved D. The CDR3 runs to 15 residues. The germline CDR1 and CDR2 sequences are LNHDA and SQIVND (reference sequence). Trimming took off 5 bases at V and 6 bases at J, with 19 bases between the two ends.